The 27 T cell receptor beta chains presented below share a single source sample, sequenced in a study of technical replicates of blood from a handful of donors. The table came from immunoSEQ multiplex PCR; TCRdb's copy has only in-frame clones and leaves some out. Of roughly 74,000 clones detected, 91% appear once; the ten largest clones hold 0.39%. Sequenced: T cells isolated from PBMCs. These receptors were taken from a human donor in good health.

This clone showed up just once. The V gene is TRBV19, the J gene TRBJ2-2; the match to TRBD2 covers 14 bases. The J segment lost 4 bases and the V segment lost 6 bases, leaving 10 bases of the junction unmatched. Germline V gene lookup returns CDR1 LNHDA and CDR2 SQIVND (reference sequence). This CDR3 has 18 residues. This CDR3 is CASSLPGLAGDGTGELFF. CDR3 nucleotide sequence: TGTGCCAGTAGCTTACCGGGACTAGCGGGAGATGGCACCGGGGAGCTGTTTTTT.

CDR3 loop: CASSQDEATGYLWPQHF. The CDR3 DNA reads as TGTGCCAGCAGCCAAGATGAGGCGACAGGATATCTATGGCCCCAGCATTTT. V gene TRBV4-2 combines with J gene TRBJ1-5, with D perhaps TRBD1 (6 bases). CDR3 length equals 17 residues. The germline CDR1 and CDR2 sequences are LGHNA and YNFKEQ. The V end was cut by 0 bases, the J end by 9 bases, with 21 bases between.

In nucleotides, the CDR3 is TGTGCCAGCAGTTACAGGGGGCGGTTCTATGGCTACACCTTC. Translating it yields CASSYRGRFYGYTF. The chain uses TRBV27 and TRBJ1-2; 9 nucleotides line up with TRBD1. J lost 4 bases, V lost 4 bases, and 4 bases had no gene match. The V gene's germline CDR1 is MNHEY and CDR2 SMNVEV (reference sequence). CDR3 length: 14 residues.

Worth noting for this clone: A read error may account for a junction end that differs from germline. The chain's CDR3 is CASSFDRPYGYTF. DNA for the CDR3: TGTGCTAGCAGCTTTGACAGACCCTATGGCTACACCTTC. This chain connects TRBV7-7 to TRBJ1-2; a weak D match, TRBD1 (5 bases). Germline V gene sequence: CDR1 SSHAT, CDR2 FNYEAQ (reference sequence). The CDR3 extends over 13 amino acids. The full variable domain, completed using reference TRBV7-7 and TRBJ1-2, is GAGVSQSPRYKVTKRGQDVTLRCDPISSHATLYWYQQALGQGPEFLTYFNYEAQPDKSGLPSDRFSAERPEGSISTLTIQRTEQRDSAMYRCASSFDRPYGYTFGSGTRLTVV.

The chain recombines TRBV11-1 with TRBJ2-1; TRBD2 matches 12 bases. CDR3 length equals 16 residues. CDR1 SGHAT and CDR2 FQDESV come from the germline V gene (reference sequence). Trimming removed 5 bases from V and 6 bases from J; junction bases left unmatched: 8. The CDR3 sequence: CASSTELAGGINEQFF. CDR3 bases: TGTGCCAGCAGCACTGAACTAGCGGGAGGTATCAATGAGCAGTTCTTC.

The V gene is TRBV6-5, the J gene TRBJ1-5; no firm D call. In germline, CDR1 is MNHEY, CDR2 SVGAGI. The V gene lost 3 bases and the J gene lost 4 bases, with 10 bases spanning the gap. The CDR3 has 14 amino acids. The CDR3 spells CASSYLSPNQPQHF. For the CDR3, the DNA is TGTGCCAGCAGTTATTTGAGCCCGAATCAGCCCCAGCATTTT.

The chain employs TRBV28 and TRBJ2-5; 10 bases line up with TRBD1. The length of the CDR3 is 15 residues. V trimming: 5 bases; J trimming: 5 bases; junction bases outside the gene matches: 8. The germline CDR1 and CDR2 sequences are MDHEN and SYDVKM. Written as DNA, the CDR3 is TGTGCCAGCAGTCCAACCGGACAGGGGGGGGAGACCCAGTACTTC. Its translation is CASSPTGQGGETQYF.

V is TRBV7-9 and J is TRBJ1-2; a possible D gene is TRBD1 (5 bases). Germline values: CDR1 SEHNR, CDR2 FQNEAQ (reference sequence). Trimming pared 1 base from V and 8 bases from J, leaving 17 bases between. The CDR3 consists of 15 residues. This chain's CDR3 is CASSLGGGTSSGYTF. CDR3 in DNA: TGTGCCAGCAGCTTAGGAGGCGGGACTTCATCCGGCTACACCTTC.

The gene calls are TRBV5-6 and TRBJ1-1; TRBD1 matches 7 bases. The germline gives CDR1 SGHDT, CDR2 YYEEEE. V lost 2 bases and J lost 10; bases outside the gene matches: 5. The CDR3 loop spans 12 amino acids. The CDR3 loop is CASSLGGFAAFF. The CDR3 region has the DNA TGTGCCAGCAGCTTAGGGGGCTTCGCAGCTTTCTTT.

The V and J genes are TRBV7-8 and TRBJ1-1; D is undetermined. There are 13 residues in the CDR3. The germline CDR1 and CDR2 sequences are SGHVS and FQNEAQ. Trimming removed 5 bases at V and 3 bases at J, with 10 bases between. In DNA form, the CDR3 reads TGTGCCAGCAGCATCCCGTCAGACACTGAAGCTTTCTTT. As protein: CASSIPSDTEAFF.

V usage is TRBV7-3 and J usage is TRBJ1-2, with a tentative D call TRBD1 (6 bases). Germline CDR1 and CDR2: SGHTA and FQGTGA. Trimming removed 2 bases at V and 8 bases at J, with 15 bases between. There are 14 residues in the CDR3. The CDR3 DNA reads TGTGCCAGCAGCTTAGGTCCAGGGGCTGGGGGCTACACCTTC. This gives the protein CASSLGPGAGGYTF.

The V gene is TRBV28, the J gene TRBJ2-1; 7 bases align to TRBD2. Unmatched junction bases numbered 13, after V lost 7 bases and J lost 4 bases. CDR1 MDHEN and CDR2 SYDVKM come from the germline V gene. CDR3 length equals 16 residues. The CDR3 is CASTQSRDYLYNEQFF. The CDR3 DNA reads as TGTGCCAGCACCCAATCCCGGGACTACCTGTACAATGAGCAGTTCTTC.

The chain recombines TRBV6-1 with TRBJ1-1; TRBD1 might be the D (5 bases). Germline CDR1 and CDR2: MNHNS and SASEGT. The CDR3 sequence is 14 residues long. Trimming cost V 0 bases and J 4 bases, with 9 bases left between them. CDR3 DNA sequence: TGTGCCAGCAGTGAAGCGCCTACAGGCACTGAAGCTTTCTTT. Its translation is CASSEAPTGTEAFF.

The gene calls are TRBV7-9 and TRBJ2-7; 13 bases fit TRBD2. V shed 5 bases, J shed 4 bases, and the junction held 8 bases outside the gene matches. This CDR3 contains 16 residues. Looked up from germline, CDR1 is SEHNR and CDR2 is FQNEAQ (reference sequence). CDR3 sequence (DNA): TGTGCCAGCAGCACCGTCGCGACTAGCGGGAGGTACGAGCAGTACTTC. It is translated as CASSTVATSGRYEQYF.

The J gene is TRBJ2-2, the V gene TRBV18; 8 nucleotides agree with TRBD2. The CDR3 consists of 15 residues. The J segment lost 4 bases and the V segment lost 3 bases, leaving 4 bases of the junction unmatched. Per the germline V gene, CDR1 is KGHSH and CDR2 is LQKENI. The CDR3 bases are TGTGCCAGCTCACCCCTAGCGGGTCCCACCGGGGAGCTGTTTTTT. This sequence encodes CASSPLAGPTGELFF.

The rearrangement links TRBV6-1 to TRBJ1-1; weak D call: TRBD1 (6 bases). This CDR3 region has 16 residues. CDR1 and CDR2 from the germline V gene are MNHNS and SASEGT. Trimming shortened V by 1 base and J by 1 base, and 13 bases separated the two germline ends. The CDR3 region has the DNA TGTGCCAGCAGTGAAGATTACTACAGGGAGAACACTGAAGCTTTCTTT. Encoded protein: CASSEDYYRENTEAFF.

The CDR3 spells CASTDRNTEAFF. The CDR3, as DNA: TGTGCCAGTACGGACAGGAACACTGAAGCTTTCTTT. This sequence joins TRBV19 and TRBJ1-1; D possibly corresponds to TRBD1 (6 bases). With 7 bases removed from V and 1 base from J, the gap between germline ends came to 7 bases. CDR1 LNHDA and CDR2 SQIVND come from the germline V gene (reference sequence). The CDR3 covers 12 residues.

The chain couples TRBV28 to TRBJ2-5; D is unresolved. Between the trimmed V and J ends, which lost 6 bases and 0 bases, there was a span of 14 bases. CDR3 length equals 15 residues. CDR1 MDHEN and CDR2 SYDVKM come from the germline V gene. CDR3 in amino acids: CASRSRRRNQETQYF. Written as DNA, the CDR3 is TGTGCCAGCAGGAGCCGACGGAGAAACCAAGAGACCCAGTACTTC.

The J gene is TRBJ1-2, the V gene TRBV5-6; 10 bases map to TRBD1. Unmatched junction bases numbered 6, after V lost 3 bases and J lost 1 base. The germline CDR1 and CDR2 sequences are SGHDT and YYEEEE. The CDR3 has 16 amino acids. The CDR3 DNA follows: TGTGCCAGCAGCTACGGGACAGGGGTCGATAACTATGGCTACACCTTC. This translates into CASSYGTGVDNYGYTF.

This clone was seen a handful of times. The CDR3 DNA follows: TGTGCCAGCAGTTTTCAGGGCAAGGGTCAGCCCCAGCATTTT. Amino acid sequence: CASSFQGKGQPQHF. The chain combines TRBV27 with TRBJ1-5, with D perhaps matching TRBD1 (5 bases). The V gene's germline CDR1 is MNHEY and CDR2 SMNVEV (reference sequence). The CDR3 contains 14 residues. Trimming left V 3 bases short and J 6 bases short, with 12 bases between.

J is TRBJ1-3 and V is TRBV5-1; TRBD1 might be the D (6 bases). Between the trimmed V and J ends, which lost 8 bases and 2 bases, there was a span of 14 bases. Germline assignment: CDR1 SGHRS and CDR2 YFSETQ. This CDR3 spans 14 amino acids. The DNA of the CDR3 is TGCGCCAGTCACCAGGGGAGTCCTGGAAACACCATATATTTT. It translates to CASHQGSPGNTIYF.

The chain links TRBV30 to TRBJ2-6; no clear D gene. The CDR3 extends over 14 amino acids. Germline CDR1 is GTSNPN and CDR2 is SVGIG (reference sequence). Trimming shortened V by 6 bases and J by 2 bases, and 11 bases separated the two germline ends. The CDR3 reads CACTLLAGANVLTF. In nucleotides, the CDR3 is TGTGCCTGTACGTTGTTAGCTGGGGCCAACGTCCTGACTTTC.

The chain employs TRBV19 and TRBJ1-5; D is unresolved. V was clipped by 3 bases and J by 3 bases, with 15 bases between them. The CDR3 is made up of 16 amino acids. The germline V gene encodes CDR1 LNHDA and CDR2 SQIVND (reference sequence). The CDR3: CASSIVDILYNQPQHF. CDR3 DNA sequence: TGTGCCAGTAGTATCGTTGACATACTGTACAATCAGCCCCAGCATTTT.

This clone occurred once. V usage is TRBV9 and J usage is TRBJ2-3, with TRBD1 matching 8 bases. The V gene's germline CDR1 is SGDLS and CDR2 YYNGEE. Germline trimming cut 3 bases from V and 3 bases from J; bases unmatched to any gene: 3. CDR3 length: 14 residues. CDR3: CASSADRGTDTQYF. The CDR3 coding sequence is TGTGCCAGCAGCGCCGACAGGGGTACAGATACGCAGTATTTT.

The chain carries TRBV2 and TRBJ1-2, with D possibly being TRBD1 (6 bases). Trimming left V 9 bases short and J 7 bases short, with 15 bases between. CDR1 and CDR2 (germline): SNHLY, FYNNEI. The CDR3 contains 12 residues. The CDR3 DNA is TGTGCCAGTCTACAGGGAGTTGGTGGCTACACCTTC. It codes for CASLQGVGGYTF.

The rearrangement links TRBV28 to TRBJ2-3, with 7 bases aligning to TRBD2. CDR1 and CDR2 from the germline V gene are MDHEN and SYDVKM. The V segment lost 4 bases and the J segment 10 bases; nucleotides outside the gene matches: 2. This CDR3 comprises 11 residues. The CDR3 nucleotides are TGTGCCAGCAGTTCGCGGGGGTCGCAGTATTTT. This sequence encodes CASSSRGSQYF.

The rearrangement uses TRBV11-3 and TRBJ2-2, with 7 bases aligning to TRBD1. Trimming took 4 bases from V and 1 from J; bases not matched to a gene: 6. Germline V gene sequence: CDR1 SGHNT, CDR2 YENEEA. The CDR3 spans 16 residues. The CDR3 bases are TGTGCCAGCAGCTCCCCCACAGGGGTGAACACCGGGGAGCTGTTTTTT. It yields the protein CASSSPTGVNTGELFF.